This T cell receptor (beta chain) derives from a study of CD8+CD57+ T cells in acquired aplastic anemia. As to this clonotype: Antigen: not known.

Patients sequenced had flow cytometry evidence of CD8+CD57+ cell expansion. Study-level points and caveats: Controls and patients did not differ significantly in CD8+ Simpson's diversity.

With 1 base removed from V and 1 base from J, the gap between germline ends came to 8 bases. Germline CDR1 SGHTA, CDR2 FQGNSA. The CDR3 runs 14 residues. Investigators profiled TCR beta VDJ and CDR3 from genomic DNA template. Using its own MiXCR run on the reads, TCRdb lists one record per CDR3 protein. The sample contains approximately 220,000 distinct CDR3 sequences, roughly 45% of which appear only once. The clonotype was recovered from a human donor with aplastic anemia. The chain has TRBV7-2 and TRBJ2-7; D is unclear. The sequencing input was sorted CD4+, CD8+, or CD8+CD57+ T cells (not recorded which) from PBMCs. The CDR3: CASSLGTHSYEQYF. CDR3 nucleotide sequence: TGTGCCAGCAGCTTAGGGACCCATTCCTACGAGCAGTACTTC.